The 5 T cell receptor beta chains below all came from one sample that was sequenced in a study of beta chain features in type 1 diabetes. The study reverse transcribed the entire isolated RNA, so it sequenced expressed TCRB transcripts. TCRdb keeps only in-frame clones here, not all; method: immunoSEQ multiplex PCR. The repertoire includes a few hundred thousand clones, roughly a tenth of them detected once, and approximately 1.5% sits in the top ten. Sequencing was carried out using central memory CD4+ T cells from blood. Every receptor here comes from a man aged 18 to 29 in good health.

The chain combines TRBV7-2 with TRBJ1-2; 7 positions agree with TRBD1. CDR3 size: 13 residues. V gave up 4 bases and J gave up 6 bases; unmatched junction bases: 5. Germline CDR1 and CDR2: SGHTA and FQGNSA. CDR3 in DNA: TGTGCCAGCAGCTCCACCGGGACAGATGGCTACACCTTC. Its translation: CASSSTGTDGYTF.

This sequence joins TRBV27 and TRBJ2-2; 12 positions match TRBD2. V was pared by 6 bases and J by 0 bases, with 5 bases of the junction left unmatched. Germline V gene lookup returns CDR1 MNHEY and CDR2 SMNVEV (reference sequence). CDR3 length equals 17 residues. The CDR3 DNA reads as TGTGCCAGCAGGAGGCTAGCGGGAGGGCCGAACACCGGGGAGCTGTTTTTT. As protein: CASRRLAGGPNTGELFF.

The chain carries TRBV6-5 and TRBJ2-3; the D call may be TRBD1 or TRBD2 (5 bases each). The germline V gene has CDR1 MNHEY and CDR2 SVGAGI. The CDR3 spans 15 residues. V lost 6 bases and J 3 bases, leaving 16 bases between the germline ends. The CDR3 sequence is CASSQRDVATDTQYF. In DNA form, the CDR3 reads TGTGCCAGCAGCCAACGGGACGTAGCGACAGATACGCAGTATTTT.

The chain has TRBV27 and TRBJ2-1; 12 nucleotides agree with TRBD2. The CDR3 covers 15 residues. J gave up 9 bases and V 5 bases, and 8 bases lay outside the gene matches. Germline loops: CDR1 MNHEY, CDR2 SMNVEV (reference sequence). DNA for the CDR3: TGTGCCAGCAGTCCGGCCCGACTAGCGGGAGCTGAGCAGTTCTTC. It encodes CASSPARLAGAEQFF.

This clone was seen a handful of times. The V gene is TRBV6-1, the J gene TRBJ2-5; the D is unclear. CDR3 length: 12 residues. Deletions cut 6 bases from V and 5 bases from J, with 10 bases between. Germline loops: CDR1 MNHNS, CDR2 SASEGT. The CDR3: CASRYFRETQYF. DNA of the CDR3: TGTGCCAGCAGGTACTTCCGGGAGACCCAGTACTTC.